This is a list of T cell receptor beta chains from one sample in a study of regulatory T cells in long-lasting Graves disease. Via MiXCR, TCRdb re-called the multiplex PCR reads, giving one row per CDR3 protein. In the table there are 200,000 to 250,000 distinct CDR3 sequences, 20% to 25% of which are singletons. Source: peripheral blood mononuclear cells (PBMCs), taken at new diagnosis, from a patient treated with antithyroid drugs. All receptors derive from a female donor with Graves disease. Both conserved end residues are part of each CDR3. Where a row states a size, it is once, few, many or the class of an expanded clone; other rows omit it.

abundance	v_gene	CDR3aa
many	TRBV7-2	CASSLMGSGELFF
many	TRBV5-5	CASSLDVSSYNEQFF
many	TRBV20-1	CSADRGVGIQYF
few	TRBV6-2/TRBV6-3	CASSYGNSQGTEAFF
many	TRBV12-3/TRBV12-4	CASSLSAGGPQETQYF
many	TRBV12-3/TRBV12-4	CASSLSSGSFFF
once	TRBV28	CASSLTRGQGTNEKLFF
NA	TRBV18	CASSSGTGGSEYNSPLHF
NA	TRBV4-2	CASSQPRERTYEQYF
NA	TRBV9	CASSVGSGLQDTQYF
NA	TRBV5-5	CASSLGGAYTEAFF
NA	TRBV20-1	CSASDQKGDTQYF
NA	TRBV20-1	CSARGLAGGSSYNEQFF
NA	TRBV7-9	CASSPTAIRAQNTEAFF
many	TRBV5-1	CASSLGGLAGNEQFF
NA	TRBV6-1	CASSRTSADNEQFF
NA	TRBV20-1	CSALSGSSRGGYTF
many	TRBV4-3	CASSQDWQSSYNSPLHF
NA	TRBV9	CASSVDSGGLSYKQYF
many	TRBV12-3/TRBV12-4	CASRRAGVRNEQFF
many	TRBV15	CATSRGQGNTEAFF
many	TRBV24-1	CATSDPGYQETQYF
many	TRBV3-1	CASSQPSSSYNSPLHF
many	TRBV25-1	CASSDLRTGVLGHEQYF
NA	TRBV12-3/TRBV12-4	CASSLVRGASTDTQYF
NA	TRBV5-6	CASSLGSQLEAFF
many	TRBV11-2	CASSLLTGMNTEAFF
NA	TRBV5-4	CASSPYLAGGPDTQYF
few	TRBV7-9	CASRTRGGFPDTQYF
many	TRBV11-1	CASSIGLADNEQFF
many	TRBV7-3	CASSLMSGRTDTQYF
many	TRBV29-1	CSVRAGTSYEQYF
many	TRBV7-9	CASSLGSSGGANVLTF
many	TRBV28	CASSPSVAGPRSTYEAFF
NA	TRBV6-1	CASRLRGSTNEKLFF
NA	TRBV4-1	CASSQSTMNTGELFF
NA	TRBV10-3	CAITAGGGTDTQYF
few	TRBV20-1	CSARGFLNQPQHF
many	TRBV2	CASSALRGREQYF
many	TRBV7-2	CASRRQSGGRETQYF
few	TRBV15	CATSTRQVWNSPLHF
many	TRBV18	CASSPEAGEPQHF
many	TRBV7-6	CASSLSSGRAMGQFF